Following are 27 T cell receptor beta chains from one sample sequenced in a study of cytomegalovirus exposure and HLA in healthy donors (TCRdb year 2017). Preparation of the library involved the immunoSEQ multiplex PCR assay. For the multiplex PCR, a mixture combining 60 forward primers for TCR Vbeta segments and 13 reverse primers for TCR Jbeta segments was used. This is the immuneACCESS table as TCRdb keeps it, with only in-frame sequences that have V and J called. A part of the clones is gone; compared with another copy, unresolved V genes explain less than half, and the rest is unexplained. Across this sample there are around 130,000 clones, with over 80% seen only once. The ten largest clones add up to 1.2% of the sample. The sample comprised PBMCs. Source of these receptors: a female donor in good health and CMV-seronegative.

The chain employs TRBV19 and TRBJ2-1; possible D gene TRBD1, 6 bases. CDR1 is LNHDA, CDR2 SQIVND, per germline (reference sequence). Trimming stripped 6 bases from V and 7 bases from J, with 10 bases between. The CDR3 has 12 amino acids. CDR3 residues: CASRTGLNEQFF. The DNA of the CDR3 is TGTGCCAGTAGGACAGGTTTAAATGAGCAGTTCTTC.

The genes are TRBV28 and TRBJ1-5; D is unclear. The V gene's germline CDR1 is MDHEN and CDR2 SYDVKM. The CDR3 runs to 13 residues. The V gene lost 10 bases and the J gene lost 0 bases, with 10 bases spanning the gap. The CDR3 DNA follows: TGTGCCATCGCGCGGCATAGCAATCAGCCCCAGCATTTT. This sequence encodes CAIARHSNQPQHF.

This clone was recorded once. The chain carries TRBV19 and TRBJ1-2; a possible D gene is TRBD1 (5 bases). Germline assignment: CDR1 LNHDA and CDR2 SQIVND (reference sequence). This CDR3 is 15 amino acids long. V lost 7 bases and J lost 7, with 22 bases in between. CDR3 sequence reads: CASNGRSGGVSGYTF. The CDR3 region has the DNA TGTGCCAGTAACGGCAGGTCGGGGGGAGTATCTGGCTACACCTTC.

In this sample, this clone turned up a few times. The chain links TRBV5-6 to TRBJ2-1; no clear D gene. Germline V CDR1 and CDR2: SGHDT, YYEEEE. The CDR3 has 15 residues. V dropped 2 bases and J dropped 0 bases, with 9 bases sitting between them. The CDR3 spells CASSLQSASYNEQFF. In DNA, the CDR3 is TGTGCCAGCAGCTTACAGTCAGCCTCCTACAATGAGCAGTTCTTC.

The rearrangement uses TRBV27 and TRBJ1-2; TRBD1 aligns across 11 bases. V was pared by 8 bases and J by 6 bases, with 8 bases of the junction left unmatched. This CDR3 spans 14 amino acids. The V gene's germline CDR1 is MNHEY and CDR2 SMNVEV (reference sequence). The CDR3 DNA sequence: TGTGCCAGCGGCCCGGGACAGGGGGTCAATGGCTACACCTTC. It specifies CASGPGQGVNGYTF.

The rearrangement uses TRBV10-1 and TRBJ1-1; D not certain. Trimming removed 2 bases from V and 7 bases from J, with 5 bases in between. Germline values: CDR1 WNHNN, CDR2 SYGVQD (reference sequence). The CDR3 is 11 residues long. The CDR3 DNA sequence: TGCGCCAGCAGTGAGAACGGTGAAGCTTTCTTT. This codes for CASSENGEAFF.

This clone is a singleton in its sample. V usage is TRBV6-4 and J usage is TRBJ1-3; no firm D call. V lost 6 bases, J lost 0 bases, and 12 bases lay in between. This CDR3 has 15 amino acids. Germline lookup yields CDR1 MRHNA and CDR2 SNTAGT. The CDR3 DNA reads as TGTGCCAGCAGGTCTTACAATATCTCTGGAAACACCATATATTTT. It is translated as CASRSYNISGNTIYF.

The V call is TRBV7-5, the J call TRBJ2-4; the table's TRBD2 call for D was not verified on the DNA. TRBV7-5 is a pseudogene. The CDR3 runs 15 residues. As DNA, the CDR3 is TGTGCCAGAACCCGTTTGACGGGAGCCAAAAACATTCAGTACTTC. Its protein is CARTRLTGAKNIQYF.

The rearrangement uses TRBV6-5 and TRBJ2-2; 7 positions match TRBD2. This CDR3 contains 15 residues. With 1 base clipped from V and 4 bases from J, the junction kept 3 bases outside the gene matches. The germline V gene encodes CDR1 MNHEY and CDR2 SVGAGI. The CDR3 spells CASSYLREPTGELFF. The CDR3 DNA is TGTGCCAGCAGTTACTTGCGGGAGCCCACCGGGGAGCTGTTTTTT.

The CDR3 loop is CASSRLGTSVYNEQFF. CDR3 coding DNA: TGTGCCAGCAGCCGCCTCGGGACTAGCGTTTACAATGAGCAGTTCTTC. The V and J genes are TRBV14 and TRBJ2-1; TRBD2 matches 10 bases. CDR1 is SGHDN, CDR2 FVKESK, per germline. Trimming at V came to 4 bases and at J to 4 bases, leaving 7 bases not matched to a gene. This CDR3 is 16 amino acids long.

This clone has only a few counts. This chain uses TRBV6-1 with TRBJ1-4; D not resolved. CDR1 is MNHNS and CDR2 is SASEGT in the germline V gene. The V and J ends lost 6 bases and 8 bases respectively, with 19 bases between them. This CDR3 spans 15 amino acids. The CDR3: CASREVAPPGEKLFF. CDR3 in DNA: TGTGCCAGCAGGGAGGTCGCCCCACCCGGGGAAAAACTGTTTTTT.

This chain connects TRBV29-1 to TRBJ2-6; 7 bases map to TRBD1. Germline V gives CDR1 SQVTM, CDR2 ANQGSEA. V shed 6 bases and J 2 bases; nucleotides not matched to a gene: 7. The CDR3 runs 15 residues. CDR3 in amino acids: CSVRSGQTGANVLTF. Written as DNA, the CDR3 is TGCAGCGTGCGGTCGGGACAGACTGGGGCCAACGTCCTGACTTTC.

The chain is built from TRBV7-9 and TRBJ1-3; D might be TRBD1 (6 bases). V lost 5 bases, J lost 0 bases, and 14 bases lay in between. Per germline, CDR1 SEHNR and CDR2 FQNEAQ (reference sequence). CDR3 length: 16 residues. The CDR3 is CASSPDRSDSGNTIYF. The CDR3 DNA reads as TGTGCCAGCAGCCCGGACAGATCCGACTCTGGAAACACCATATATTTT. Full variable domain (rest looked up from reference TRBV7-9 and TRBJ1-3): DTGVSQNPRHKITKRGQNVTFRCDPISEHNRLYWYRQTLGQGPEFLTYFQNEAQLEKSRLLSDRFSAERPKGSFSTLEIQRTEQGDSAMYLCASSPDRSDSGNTIYFGEGSWLTVV.

J is TRBJ1-5 and V is TRBV2; weak D call: TRBD1 (5 bases). V was pared by 6 bases and J by 2 bases, with 17 bases between. The CDR3 has 16 residues. Germline V lookup: CDR1 SNHLY, CDR2 FYNNEI. The CDR3 region has the DNA TGTGCCAGCAGCAGGCAGGGCTTTAAGGGCAATCAGCCCCAGCATTTT. Its protein product is CASSRQGFKGNQPQHF. Variable domain in full (rest from reference TRBV2 and TRBJ1-5): EPEVTQTPSHQVTQMGQEVILRCVPISNHLYFYWYRQILGQKVEFLVSFYNNEISEKSEIFDDQFSVERPDGSNFTLKIRSTKLEDSAMYFCASSRQGFKGNQPQHFGDGTRLSIL.

Remarks on this clone: Other DNA sequences within the sample encode an identical CDR3. The rearrangement uses TRBV28 and TRBJ2-7, with a tentative D call TRBD2 (5 bases). The CDR3 extends over 13 amino acids. Trimming left V 6 bases short and J 1 base short, with 10 bases between. Germline assignment: CDR1 MDHEN and CDR2 SYDVKM. CDR3 nucleotides: TGTGCCAGCAGCCTCGGAGGTTCCTACGAGCAGTACTTC. Its protein is CASSLGGSYEQYF.

The chain uses TRBV2 and TRBJ2-1; 10 bases line up with TRBD1. Germline CDR1 SNHLY, CDR2 FYNNEI. The V and J ends lost 8 bases and 5 bases, in that order; junction bases with no gene match: 9. This CDR3 is built from 15 residues. DNA for the CDR3: TGTGCCAGCGATGAAACCGGGACAGGGGACAATGAGCAGTTCTTC. It codes for CASDETGTGDNEQFF.

This chain connects TRBV6-1 to TRBJ2-7; 14 bases align to TRBD2. The CDR3 extends over 14 amino acids. The germline V gene encodes CDR1 MNHNS and CDR2 SASEGT. Unmatched junction bases numbered 1, after V lost 6 bases and J lost 3 bases. CDR3 bases: TGTGCCAGCAGGGGGACTAGCGGGGGCTACGAGCAGTACTTC. Protein sequence: CASRGTSGGYEQYF.

The CDR3 region has the DNA TGTGCCAGCAGTTCGACCGCGGACAGGGCAAAGCAGTACTTC. Translating gives CASSSTADRAKQYF. The J gene is TRBJ2-7, the V gene TRBV27, with TRBD1 matching 8 bases. Germline-derived CDR1 and CDR2 are MNHEY and SMNVEV (reference sequence). With 4 bases clipped from V and 8 bases from J, the junction kept 10 bases outside the gene matches. The CDR3 is made up of 14 amino acids.

This clone was seen more than once but under ten times. This chain joins TRBV28 and TRBJ1-1; D remains unclear. The V gene's germline CDR1 is MDHEN and CDR2 SYDVKM. Trimming pared 5 bases from V and 1 base from J, leaving 11 bases between. The CDR3 loop spans 14 amino acids. The CDR3 sequence is CASSLNRGNTEAFF. The CDR3 DNA reads TGTGCCAGCAGTCTTAATCGGGGGAACACTGAAGCTTTCTTT.

The rearrangement joins TRBV6-5 to TRBJ2-1, with D uncertain. Trimming shortened V by 2 bases and J by 5 bases, and 7 bases separated the two germline ends. The CDR3 length is 13 residues. CDR1 and CDR2 from the germline V gene are MNHEY and SVGAGI. The CDR3 DNA reads TGTGCCAGCAGTTACGTAACTGACAATGAGCAGTTCTTC. Its translation: CASSYVTDNEQFF.

The chain joins TRBV29-1 to TRBJ2-1; 8 bases agree with TRBD2. The V gene's germline CDR1 is SQVTM and CDR2 ANQGSEA. The CDR3 covers 14 residues. V lost 2 bases and J lost 4; bases outside the gene matches: 4. DNA of the CDR3: TGCAGCGTTGAAACGGGACTAGGGTACAATGAGCAGTTCTTC. Translated: CSVETGLGYNEQFF.

The CDR3 DNA sequence: TGTGCCAGCACCCTCCAGGGCAATGAGCAGTTCTTC. It yields the protein CASTLQGNEQFF. The rearrangement links TRBV28 to TRBJ2-1; TRBD1 is a possible D gene (5 bases). The ends were cut back, 7 bases at V and 6 bases at J, with 10 bases in the middle. Germline-derived CDR1 and CDR2 are MDHEN and SYDVKM. The CDR3 extends over 12 amino acids.

This chain links TRBV9 with TRBJ1-4; 7 bases line up with TRBD1. Germline CDR1 and CDR2: SGDLS and YYNGEE. V was clipped by 4 bases and J by 4 bases; unmatched bases: 7. The CDR3 runs 15 residues. In DNA, the CDR3 is TGTGCCAGCAGCAGAAGGACAGGAGATAATGAAAAACTGTTTTTT. Its protein product is CASSRRTGDNEKLFF.

The CDR3 region is CATSPVRRGTWEQYF. The CDR3 DNA reads as TGTGCCACCAGTCCTGTCCGAAGAGGGACTTGGGAGCAGTACTTC. The genes are TRBV15 and TRBJ2-7, with TRBD2 as a possible D gene (6 bases). CDR3 length: 15 amino acids. V was clipped by 6 bases and J by 7 bases, with 22 bases between them. Per the germline V gene, CDR1 is LNHNV and CDR2 is YYDKDF (reference sequence).

The chain joins TRBV6-6 to TRBJ2-2; D is perhaps TRBD1 (6 bases). This CDR3 is built from 11 residues. From germline, CDR1 is MNHNY and CDR2 SVGAGI (reference sequence). The V gene lost 8 bases and the J gene lost 6 bases, with 7 bases spanning the gap. CDR3 region: CASYRAGELFF. The CDR3 nucleotides read TGTGCCAGCTACAGGGCCGGGGAGCTGTTTTTT.

The chain employs TRBV6-5 and TRBJ2-5, with TRBD1 matching 7 bases. V gave up 1 base and J gave up 6 bases; unmatched junction bases: 8. The germline V gene encodes CDR1 MNHEY and CDR2 SVGAGI. This CDR3 contains 15 residues. CDR3 nucleotides: TGTGCCAGCAGTTACTTCGGGACAGCGTTGAAGACCCAGTACTTC. It is translated as CASSYFGTALKTQYF.

The rearrangement links TRBV18 to TRBJ1-1; perhaps TRBD1 as D (6 bases). Germline V gives CDR1 KGHSH, CDR2 LQKENI. V was shortened by 6 bases and J by 4 bases, with 18 bases between the two germline ends. There are 15 residues in the CDR3. CDR3 in amino acids: CASSMGADGLTEAFF. CDR3 nucleotide sequence: TGTGCCAGCTCCATGGGGGCCGACGGCCTCACTGAAGCTTTCTTT.